The clone carrying this TCR beta chain was observed a few times. Its antigen is still unknown. This entry is derived from a study of beta chain features in type 1 diabetes. Study observations and caveats: Across all four CD4+ subsets, people with type 1 diabetes showed modestly shorter TCRB CDR3s.

Trimming cost V 2 bases and J 6 bases; bases outside gene matches: 2. Germline V lookup: CDR1 MDHEN, CDR2 SYDVKM. The CDR3 is 14 amino acids. The study reverse transcribed the entire isolated RNA, so it sequenced expressed TCRB transcripts. Sequencing used immunoSEQ multiplex PCR; TCRdb keeps in-frame clones, though not all of them. Among roughly 260,000 clones listed, about a fifth were seen once. The sample consisted of naive CD4+ T cells from blood. The sequence was obtained from a woman in her thirties or forties with type 1 diabetes. The genes are TRBV28 and TRBJ2-1; 9 bases map to TRBD1. CDR3 sequence reads: CASSLDRGGNEQFF. CDR3 coding DNA: TGTGCCAGCAGTTTAGACAGGGGGGGCAATGAGCAGTTCTTC.